This paragraph covers one TCR beta chain sequence. Its antigen has not been determined. No much larger clone exists at a distance of one base, and base qualities are not known. This specimen belongs to a study of shared clonotypes between healthy human individuals (dated by TCRdb to the early 2020s). With respect to the entire study: The cohort comprised a couple of women and three men aged 18 to 49 years. Per donor, three plates each were used for CD4 naive and CD4 memory, two for CD8 naive, and one for CD8 memory. Libraries were prepared and TCR repertoires were sequenced by different laboratories using diverse techniques, in order to increase sequencing depth and limit assay-specific biases. Blood TCR repertoires of a handful of healthy adults were deeply sequenced to estimate repertoire size and the extent of clonotype sharing between individuals. Per donor, leukapheresis produced somewhere between about 0.85 and 8.9 billion PBMCs.

Summary of the overall study and its limitations: Because the study included only a small number of donors, the genetic and exposure-history diversity represented was limited. Sampling was limited to blood, and TCR repertoires in tissue likely differ from TCR repertoires in blood. Pairwise subsampling led to the expectation that sequencing depth would affect the degree of clonotype sharing among donors. Larger estimated clonotype richness was generally found for naive subsets than for memory subsets. Clonotypes shared by all four sorted-subset donors showed higher generation probabilities than non-shared clonotypes. Across a handful of donors, about 4.5% of naive CD4, roughly 3.8% of naive CD8, about 2% of memory CD4, and under 0.45% of memory CD8 clonotypes were shared. Even with the large sequencing depth, rarefaction of the sorted-subset datasets indicated that sequencing was incomplete.

Relative to germline, V is 0 bases shorter and J is 5 bases shorter, with 17 bases between their ends. From the cysteine up to the phenylalanine, the CDR3 has a length of 16 residues. Of all the DNA, just the CDR3 is kept, 48 bases in frame from base 1. CDR1 and CDR2 are drawn from the germline V gene (reference sequence): MNHEY, SMNVEV. TCR CDR3 regions were amplified from genomic DNA by multiplex PCR using the deep immunoSEQ assay. Genomic DNA extracted from each cell subset was distributed evenly over all wells of several immunoSEQ 96-well plates, and each plate served as one replicate. Each replicate PCR for sorted subsets received about 180 ng genomic DNA, equal to tens of thousands of T cell genomes. Purified libraries were measured with a Qubit 3.0 fluorometer, size-checked on a Bioanalyzer 2100, and measured again with the KAPA Library Quantification kit. Every immunoSEQ 96-well plate was sequenced on a dedicated single-read 150-cycle Illumina NextSeq 550 flow cell. The source study handled its data this way. Because the immunoSEQ output held only junctional sequences and lacked quality scores, the filtering could not match the filtering applied to full-length reads. Sequences were annotated with PyIR, a Python wrapper for IgBLAST v1.9, using IMGT germline references to assign V/J genes and CDR3. Reads were removed for weak V/J assignments (E-value above 1e-6), missing CDR3, stop codons, out-of-frame junctions, or ambiguous translated residues. V3J clonotypes were defined as sequences sharing the same inferred V gene, J gene, and CDR3 amino acid sequence. Percentage overlap between repertoires was computed as shared unique clonotypes divided by the size of the smaller repertoire. Three approaches were used to assess repertoire richness: RTK rarefaction, the Chao1 estimator, and Recon v2.1 estimates of unobserved clonotypes. Generation probabilities were computed with OLGA for all TCRbeta clonotypes obtained by the gDNA method from a few donors. TCRdb holds this immuneACCESS table with in-frame rearrangements only. Some clones are missing; in checked studies, unresolved V genes explain under half, and the rest has no known cause. Clonal size and the V and J genes are those of that table, whereas D and trimming came from the DNA. This sample comprises nearly 2 million clones, roughly 95% of them detected only once. 0.9% to 1.5% of the sample is held by the ten biggest clonotypes.

CD8 naive samples were obtained by positive selection for CCR7 among CD45RO-negative cells, yielding a CD45RA+CCR7+ population from which TemRA cells were excluded. The donors were healthy, HIV-negative adults who had no recently reported acute infections or vaccinations. Every donor was a Caucasian adult living in Nashville, Tennessee, USA. Blood was collected by leukapheresis, and PBMCs were isolated by Ficoll-Histopaque density gradient centrifugation and then cryopreserved in liquid nitrogen vapor phase. Analytical flow cytometry was used to check the purity and quantity of each magnetically sorted T cell population. Genomic DNA was isolated from each sorted fraction and quantified by UV absorbance on a Nanodrop 2000c.

This clonotype originated in a man younger than 30 in good health. The sequenced material came from naive CD8+ T cells sorted from blood. In the paper's terms, the cell subset or site label means: CD45RA+CCR7+. Recombination joined TRBV27 with TRBJ2-7; the D gene is perhaps TRBD1 or TRBD2, as each covers 5 bases. At the DNA level, the sequence is TGTGCCAGCAGTTTATCTCTCGGGGACGGGTTCCACGAGCAGTACTTC. Its amino acids are CASSLSLGDGFHEQYF.